This record looks at one T cell receptor (beta chain) sequence and its context. This entry is derived from a study of blood T cell repertoires in COVID-19. Unmatched junction bases numbered 3, after V lost 4 bases and J lost 6 bases. The CDR3 extends over 14 amino acids. Per the germline V gene, CDR1 is SGHKS and CDR2 is YYEKEE (reference sequence). TCRdb's copy holds only in-frame clones and misses some; the assay was immunoSEQ multiplex PCR. The profile shows about 71,000 clones, 82% of them singletons. V usage is TRBV5-5 and J usage is TRBJ2-7; TRBD2 matches at 14 bases. Input material: peripheral blood. The sequence was obtained from a woman aged 80 or over with acute or convalescent COVID-19. The CDR3 here is CASSGTSGSVEQYF. CDR3 DNA sequence: TGTGCCAGCAGCGGGACTAGCGGGAGCGTCGAGCAGTACTTC.